This T cell receptor (beta chain) emerged from a study of blood T cell repertoires in COVID-19. Overall study context: PBMCs, B-cell-depleted T cells, or T cells were the source of the cDNA or gDNA that made up the material.

Germline V CDR1 and CDR2: KGHSH, LQKENI. V lost 8 bases and J lost 1, with 11 bases in between. The CDR3 has 14 amino acids. Enrolled during active infection, Seattle patients were then followed longitudinally. Generated by immunoSEQ multiplex PCR, the TCRdb table keeps only in-frame clones and is missing some. The sample has roughly 160,000 clones; about 85% are singletons. Sequencing was carried out using peripheral blood. This TCR was sampled from a woman in her fifties or sixties with COVID-19, enrolled during active disease. This chain connects TRBV18 to TRBJ2-2, with D uncertain. Written as DNA, the CDR3 is TGTGCCAGCCCCCGAGAATTGAACACCGGGGAGCTGTTTTTT. Amino acid sequence: CASPRELNTGELFF.